This TCR beta chain is drawn from a study of cytotoxic CD8 clonotypes in ibrutinib-treated CLL. Broader study findings: Relative to age-matched healthy donors, clonality at baseline was higher, and it tracked circulating CD8+ T-cell counts. Clonality, elevated at ibrutinib response, dropped back toward baseline at progression.

Comments on this clone: No antigen is known for it.

Germline V lookup: CDR1 SGHRS, CDR2 YFSETQ. J was trimmed by 5 bases and V by 0 bases; bases with no gene match: 7. The CDR3 covers 15 residues. Measured with immunoSEQ multiplex PCR; TCRdb has only the in-frame clones, and not every one. This table holds roughly 12,000 clones, 81% found once. The clonotype originates from a human donor with chronic lymphocytic leukemia. V is TRBV5-1 and J is TRBJ2-5, with 7 bases identical to TRBD2. The specimen was PBMCs, collected at disease progression, from a patient treated with ibrutinib. DNA of the CDR3: TGCGCCAGCAGCTTGGGCGGGGGACTATCGGAGACCCAGTACTTC. Its translation is CASSLGGGLSETQYF.